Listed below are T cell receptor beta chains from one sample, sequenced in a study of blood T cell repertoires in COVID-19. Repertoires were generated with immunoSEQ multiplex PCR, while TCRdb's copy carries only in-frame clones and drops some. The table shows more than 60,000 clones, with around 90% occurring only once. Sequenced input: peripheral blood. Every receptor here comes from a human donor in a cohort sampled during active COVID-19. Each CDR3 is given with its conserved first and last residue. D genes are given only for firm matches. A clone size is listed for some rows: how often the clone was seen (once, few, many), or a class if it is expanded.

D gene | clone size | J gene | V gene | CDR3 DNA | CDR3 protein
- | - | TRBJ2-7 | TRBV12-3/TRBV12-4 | TGTGCCAGCACCGCGGCGGGGAGATACGAGCAGTACTTC | CASTAAGRYEQYF
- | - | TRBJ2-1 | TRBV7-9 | TGTGCCAGCAGCTTAGTGGGACTTCACAATGAGCAGTTCTTC | CASSLVGLHNEQFF
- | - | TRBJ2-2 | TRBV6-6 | TGTGCCAGCAGTCCGAAAGGGGCTGGGACCGGGGAGCTGTTTTTT | CASSPKGAGTGELFF
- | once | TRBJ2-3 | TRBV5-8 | TGTGCCAGCAGCTTGGGGGAGTTCACAGATACGCAGTATTTT | CASSLGEFTDTQYF
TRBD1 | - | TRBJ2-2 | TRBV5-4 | TGTGCCAGCAGCCCCGAGGGACAGATGGCGAACACCGGGGAGCTGTTTTTT | CASSPEGQMANTGELFF
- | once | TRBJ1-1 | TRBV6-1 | TGTGCCAGCAGTGAATGGGGCAGTTGGAGGGGTACTGAAGCTTTCTTT | CASSEWGSWRGTEAFF
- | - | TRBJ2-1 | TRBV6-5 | TGTGCCAGCACGGACTCCTCCTACAATGAGCAGTTCTTC | CASTDSSYNEQFF
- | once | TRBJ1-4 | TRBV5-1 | TGCGCCAGCAGCTTGGGGGGCAGCGCAACTAATGAAAAACTGTTTTTT | CASSLGGSATNEKLFF
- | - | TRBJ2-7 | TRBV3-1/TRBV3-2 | TGTGCCAGCAGCCCTTACGAGCAGTACTTC | CASSPYEQYF
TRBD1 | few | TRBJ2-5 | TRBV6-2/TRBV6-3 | TGTGCCAGCAGTCCGACCGGGACAGCTAGGGAGACCCAGTACTTC | CASSPTGTARETQYF
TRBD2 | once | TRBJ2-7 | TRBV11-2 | TGTGCCAGCAGCTTAGTGACTAGCGGGGTTTCCGAGCAGTACTTC | CASSLVTSGVSEQYF
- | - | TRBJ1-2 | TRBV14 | TGTGCCAGCAGCCAAGAAGGCCCTGGAGGAAACTATGGCTACACCTTC | CASSQEGPGGNYGYTF
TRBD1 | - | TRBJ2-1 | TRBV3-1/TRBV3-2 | TGTGCCAGCAGCCCAGGACAGGGGATGTACAATGAGCAGTTCTTC | CASSPGQGMYNEQFF
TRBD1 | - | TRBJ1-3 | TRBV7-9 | TGTGCCAGCAGCTTAGGGACAGGTTCTGGAAACACCATATATTTT | CASSLGTGSGNTIYF
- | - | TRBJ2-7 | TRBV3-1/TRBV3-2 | TGTGCCAGCAGCCAAGACCCCTACAGGAGCTCCTACGAGCAGTACTTC | CASSQDPYRSSYEQYF
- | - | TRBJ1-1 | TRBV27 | TGTGCCAGCAGTCAGGACAGTAACACTGAAGCTTTCTTT | CASSQDSNTEAFF
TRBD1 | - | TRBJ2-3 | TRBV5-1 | TGCGCCAGCAGCTTGGGGACAGGGGGCCCAGATACGCAGTATTTT | CASSLGTGGPDTQYF
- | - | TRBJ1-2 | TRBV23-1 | TGCGCCAGCAGTCAAAGGAACAGGGAAGTCGCGGGTGGCTACACCTTC | CASSQRNREVAGGYTF
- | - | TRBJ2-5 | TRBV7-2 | TGTGCCAGCAGCTCTTATGCAGGGCTCCAAGAGACCCAGTACTTC | CASSSYAGLQETQYF
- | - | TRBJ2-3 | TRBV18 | TGTGCCAGCTCAAGAGGCGCAGATACGCAGTATTTT | CASSRGADTQYF
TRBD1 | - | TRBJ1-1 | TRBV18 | TGTGCCAGCTCAACCCGGGACAGGGGTTCGGGCACTGAAGCTTTCTTT | CASSTRDRGSGTEAFF
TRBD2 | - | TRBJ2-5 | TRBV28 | TGTGCCAGCAGTTTGGGCGGGGGGGCGGAGACCCAGTACTTC | CASSLGGGAETQYF
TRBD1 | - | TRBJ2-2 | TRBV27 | TGTGCCAGCACCAGAGGGGGCAGGCGGGCCGGGGAGCTGTTTTTT | CASTRGGRRAGELFF
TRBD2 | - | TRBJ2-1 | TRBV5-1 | TGCGCCAGCAGCCCCAGGACTAGCGGGGGCTATGAGCAGTTCTTC | CASSPRTSGGYEQFF
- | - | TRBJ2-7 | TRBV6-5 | TGTGCCAGCAGTTACACACAGGATTCCTACGAGCAGTACTTC | CASSYTQDSYEQYF
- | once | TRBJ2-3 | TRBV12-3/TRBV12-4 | TGTGCCAGCAGTTTTGGGGGCCCAGATACGCAGTATTTT | CASSFGGPDTQYF
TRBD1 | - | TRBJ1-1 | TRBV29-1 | TGCAGCGTGGGGGGGACAGGGACTGAAGCTTTCTTT | CSVGGTGTEAFF